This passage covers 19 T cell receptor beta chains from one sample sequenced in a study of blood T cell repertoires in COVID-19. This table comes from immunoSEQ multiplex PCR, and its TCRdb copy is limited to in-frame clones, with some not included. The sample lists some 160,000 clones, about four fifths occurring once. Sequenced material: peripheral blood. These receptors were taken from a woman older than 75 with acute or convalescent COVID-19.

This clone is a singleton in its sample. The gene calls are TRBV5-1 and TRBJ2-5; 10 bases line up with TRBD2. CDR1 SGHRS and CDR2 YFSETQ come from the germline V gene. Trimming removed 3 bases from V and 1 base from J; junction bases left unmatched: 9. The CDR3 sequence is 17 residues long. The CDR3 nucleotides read TGCGCCAGCAGCTCGGACCCAGCGGGAGGGTTCCAAGAGACCCAGTACTTC. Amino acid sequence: CASSSDPAGGFQETQYF.

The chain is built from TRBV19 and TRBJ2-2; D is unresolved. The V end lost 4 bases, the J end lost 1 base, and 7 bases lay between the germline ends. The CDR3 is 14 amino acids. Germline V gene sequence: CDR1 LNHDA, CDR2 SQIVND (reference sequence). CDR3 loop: CASSRLMNTGELFF. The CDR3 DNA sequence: TGTGCCAGTAGTAGGCTGATGAACACCGGGGAGCTGTTTTTT.

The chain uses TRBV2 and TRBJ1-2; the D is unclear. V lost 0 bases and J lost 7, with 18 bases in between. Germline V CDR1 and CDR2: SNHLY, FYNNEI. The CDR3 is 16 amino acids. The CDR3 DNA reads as TGTGCCAGCAGTGAAGCGCTCCTGGGCAGTCTTCGTGGCTACACCTTC. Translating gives CASSEALLGSLRGYTF.

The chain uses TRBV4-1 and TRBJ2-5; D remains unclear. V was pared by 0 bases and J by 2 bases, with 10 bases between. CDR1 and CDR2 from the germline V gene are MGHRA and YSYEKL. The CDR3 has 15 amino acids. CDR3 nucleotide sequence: TGCGCCAGCAGCCAAGAGGTGGCTGATCAAGAGACCCAGTACTTC. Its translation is CASSQEVADQETQYF.

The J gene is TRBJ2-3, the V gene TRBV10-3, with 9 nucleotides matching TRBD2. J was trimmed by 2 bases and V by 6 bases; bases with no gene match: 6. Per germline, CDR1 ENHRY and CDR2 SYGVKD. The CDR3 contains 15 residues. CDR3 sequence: CAISYSGGDTDTQYF. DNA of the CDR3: TGTGCCATCAGCTATAGCGGGGGTGACACAGATACGCAGTATTTT.

Written as DNA, the CDR3 is TGTGCCAGCAGCTTAACTTCCGGGGGACAGGGACTGAATTCACCCCTCCACTTT. Translating gives CASSLTSGGQGLNSPLHF. The rearrangement links TRBV7-8 to TRBJ1-6; 9 nucleotides agree with TRBD1. V lost 2 bases, J lost 7 bases, and 12 bases stayed unmatched. CDR1 is SGHVS and CDR2 is FQNEAQ in the germline V gene. This CDR3 has 18 amino acids.

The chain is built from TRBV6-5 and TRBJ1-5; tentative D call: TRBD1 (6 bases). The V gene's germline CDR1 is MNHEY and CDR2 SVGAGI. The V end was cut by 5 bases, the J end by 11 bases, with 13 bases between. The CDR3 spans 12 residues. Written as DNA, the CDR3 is TGTGCCAGCAGTATACAGGGTGGGGCCCAGCATTTT. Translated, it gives CASSIQGGAQHF.

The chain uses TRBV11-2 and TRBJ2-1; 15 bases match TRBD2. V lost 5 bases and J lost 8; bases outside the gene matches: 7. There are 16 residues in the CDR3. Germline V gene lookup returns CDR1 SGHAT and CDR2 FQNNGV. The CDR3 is CASSPGLAGGLYEQFF. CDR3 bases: TGTGCCAGCAGCCCGGGACTAGCGGGAGGCCTATATGAGCAGTTCTTC.

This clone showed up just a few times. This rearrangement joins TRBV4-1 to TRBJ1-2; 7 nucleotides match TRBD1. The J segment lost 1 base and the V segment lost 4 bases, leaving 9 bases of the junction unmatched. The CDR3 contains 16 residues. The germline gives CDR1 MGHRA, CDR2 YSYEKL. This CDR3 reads CASSLHRQGNNYGYTF. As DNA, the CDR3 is TGCGCCAGCAGCCTACACAGACAGGGAAATAACTATGGCTACACCTTC.

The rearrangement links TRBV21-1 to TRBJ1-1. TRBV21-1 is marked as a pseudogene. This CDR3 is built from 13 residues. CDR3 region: CASRDGGAAEAFF. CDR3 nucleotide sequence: TGTGCCAGCAGGGATGGAGGGGCAGCTGAAGCTTTCTTT.

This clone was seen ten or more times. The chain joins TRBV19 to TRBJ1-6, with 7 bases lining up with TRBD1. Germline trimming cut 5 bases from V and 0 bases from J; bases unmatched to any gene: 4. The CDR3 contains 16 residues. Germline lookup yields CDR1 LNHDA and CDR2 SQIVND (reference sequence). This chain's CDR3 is CASSPTGSSYNSPLHF. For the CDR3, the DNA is TGTGCCAGTAGTCCGACAGGGAGCTCCTATAATTCACCCCTCCACTTT.

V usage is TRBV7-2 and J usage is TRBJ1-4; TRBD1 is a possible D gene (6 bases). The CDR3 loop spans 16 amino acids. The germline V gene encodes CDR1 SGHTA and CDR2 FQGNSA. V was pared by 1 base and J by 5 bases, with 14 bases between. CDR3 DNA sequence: TGTGCCAGCAGCTTAGTCGGCGGGGGCGTGAATGAAAAACTGTTTTTT. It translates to CASSLVGGGVNEKLFF.

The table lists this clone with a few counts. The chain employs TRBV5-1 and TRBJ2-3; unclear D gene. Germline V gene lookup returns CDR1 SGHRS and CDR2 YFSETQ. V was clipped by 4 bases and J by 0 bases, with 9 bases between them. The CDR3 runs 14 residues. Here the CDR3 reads CASSQDTSTDTQYF. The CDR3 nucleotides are TGCGCCAGCAGCCAAGATACTAGCACAGATACGCAGTATTTT. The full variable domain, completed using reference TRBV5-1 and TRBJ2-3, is KAGVTQTPRYLIKTRGQQVTLSCSPISGHRSVSWYQQTPGQGLQFLFEYFSETQRNKGNFPGRFSGRQFSNSRSEMNVSTLELGDSALYLCASSQDTSTDTQYFGPGTRLTVL.

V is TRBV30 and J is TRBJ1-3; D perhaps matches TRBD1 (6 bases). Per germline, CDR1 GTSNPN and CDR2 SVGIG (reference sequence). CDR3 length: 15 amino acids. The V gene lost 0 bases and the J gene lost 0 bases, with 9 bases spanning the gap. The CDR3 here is CAWSVLGASGNTIYF. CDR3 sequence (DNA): TGTGCCTGGAGTGTACTGGGGGCCTCTGGAAACACCATATATTTT.

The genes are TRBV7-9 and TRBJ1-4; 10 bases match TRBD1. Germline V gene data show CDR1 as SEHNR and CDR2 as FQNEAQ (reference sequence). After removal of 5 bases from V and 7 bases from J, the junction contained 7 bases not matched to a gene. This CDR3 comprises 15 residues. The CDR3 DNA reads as TGTGCCAGCAGCACTCGACAGGGGGCGACTGAAAAACTGTTTTTT. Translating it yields CASSTRQGATEKLFF.

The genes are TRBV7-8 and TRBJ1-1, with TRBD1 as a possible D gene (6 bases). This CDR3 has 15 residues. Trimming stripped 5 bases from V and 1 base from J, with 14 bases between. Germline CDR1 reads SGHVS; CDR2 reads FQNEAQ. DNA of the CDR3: TGTGCCAGCAGCGGGGGGGGCAGGGAGAACACTGAAGCTTTCTTT. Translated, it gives CASSGGGRENTEAFF.

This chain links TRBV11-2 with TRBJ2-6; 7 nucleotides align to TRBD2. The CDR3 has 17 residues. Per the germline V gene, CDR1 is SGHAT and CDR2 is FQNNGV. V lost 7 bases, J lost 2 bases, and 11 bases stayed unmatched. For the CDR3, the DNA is TGTGCCAGCATCGACCCTGGGGGGGGTCCTGGGGCCAACGTCCTGACTTTC. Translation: CASIDPGGGPGANVLTF.

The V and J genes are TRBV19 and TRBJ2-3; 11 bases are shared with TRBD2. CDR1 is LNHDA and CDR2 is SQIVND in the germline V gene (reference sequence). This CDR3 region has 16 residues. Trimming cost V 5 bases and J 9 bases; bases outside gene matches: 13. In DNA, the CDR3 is TGTGCCAGTAGTGTCGGACTAGCGGGTGGGTCGGGCACGCAGTATTTT. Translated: CASSVGLAGGSGTQYF.

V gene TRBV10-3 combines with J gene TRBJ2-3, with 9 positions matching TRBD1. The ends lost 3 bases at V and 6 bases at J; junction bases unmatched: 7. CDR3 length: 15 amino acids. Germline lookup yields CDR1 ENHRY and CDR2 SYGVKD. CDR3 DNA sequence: TGTGCCATCAGTGAAGGGGGACAGGGACAGGATACGCAGTATTTT. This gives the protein CAISEGGQGQDTQYF.